These 14 T cell receptor beta chains were all obtained from the same sample, sequenced in a study of a mutant IDH1 vaccine in newly diagnosed glioma. Antigens of these TCRs are unknown. Method: immunoSEQ multiplex PCR; TCRdb's copy keeps in-frame clones and lacks some. Of roughly 51,000 clones listed, 80% to 85% are singletons. Time point of the sample: week 5, during vaccination. One vaccine dose held 300 ug of mutant IDH1 20-mer peptide and came with topical imiquimod. The specimen comprised PBMCs, sampled from a glioma patient whose treatment included an IDH1 peptide vaccine. These receptor sequences come from a man aged 25-40 years with glioma.

The V call is TRBV5-4, the J call TRBJ2-7, with D perhaps matching TRBD1 (5 bases). The CDR3 is made up of 15 amino acids. Germline V gene data show CDR1 as SGHNT and CDR2 as YYREEE (reference sequence). Trimming stripped 0 bases from V and 3 bases from J, with 13 bases between. CDR3 in amino acids: CASSLGQIKGYEQYF. For the CDR3, the DNA is TGTGCCAGCAGCTTGGGACAGATCAAAGGCTACGAGCAGTACTTC. The variable domain in full, with the rest retrieved from reference TRBV5-4 and TRBJ2-7, is ETGVTQSPTHLIKTRGQQVTLRCSSQSGHNTVSWYQQALGQGPQFIFQYYREEENGRGNFPPRFSGLQFPNYSSELNVNALELDDSALYLCASSLGQIKGYEQYFGPGTRLTVT.

Regarding this clone: A junction boundary mismatches the germline segment, possibly from a read error. The chain is built from TRBV6-5 and TRBJ2-4; the match to TRBD2 covers 7 bases. Germline V CDR1 and CDR2: MNHEY, SVGAGI. The CDR3 consists of 13 residues. In DNA, the CDR3 is TGTGCCAGCAGTGACTCGGGAGGAAACATTCAGTACTTC. Translation gives CASSDSGGNIQYF.

This chain joins TRBV13 and TRBJ2-2, with D possibly TRBD2 on 6 matching bases. This CDR3 is 14 amino acids long. Germline V CDR1 and CDR2: PRHDT, FYEKMQ (reference sequence). With 2 bases removed from V and 4 bases from J, the gap between germline ends came to 8 bases. The DNA for the CDR3 is TGTGCCAGCAGCTTACGCGGGGCCACCGGGGAGCTGTTTTTT. This codes for CASSLRGATGELFF.

The chain couples TRBV5-6 to TRBJ2-3, with D unresolved. CDR3 length: 13 amino acids. Germline assignment: CDR1 SGHDT and CDR2 YYEEEE. Trimming shortened V by 4 bases and J by 6 bases, and 12 bases separated the two germline ends. The CDR3 DNA follows: TGTGCCAGCAGCCAATTCCTAGGTGATACGCAGTATTTT. Translated, it gives CASSQFLGDTQYF.

The chain couples TRBV5-4 to TRBJ1-3; D is unclear. Per the germline V gene, CDR1 is SGHNT and CDR2 is YYREEE (reference sequence). Trimming cost V 2 bases and J 1 base, with 13 bases left between them. The CDR3 loop spans 16 amino acids. Written as DNA, the CDR3 is TGTGCCAGCAGCTTAAGTGGTGGAGGATCTGGAAACACCATATATTTT. Translation gives CASSLSGGGSGNTIYF.

This clone was counted a single time. The chain links TRBV28 to TRBJ1-5; 7 bases fit TRBD1. Germline V gene sequence: CDR1 MDHEN, CDR2 SYDVKM. V gave up 6 bases and J gave up 6 bases; unmatched junction bases: 8. The CDR3 covers 14 residues. CDR3 protein: CASRRQGSVQPQHF. The CDR3 DNA follows: TGTGCCAGCAGACGACAGGGATCGGTTCAGCCCCAGCATTTT.

This chain joins TRBV29-1 and TRBJ2-5; weak D call: TRBD1 (6 bases). V lost 6 bases and J 5 bases, leaving 16 bases between the germline ends. The CDR3 length is 13 residues. CDR1 SQVTM and CDR2 ANQGSEA come from the germline V gene. Written as DNA, the CDR3 is TGCAGCGTCACCGGGACACATGGGGAGACCCAGTACTTC. Amino acids: CSVTGTHGETQYF.

The chain joins TRBV5-6 to TRBJ1-4; D unresolved. Trimming stripped 4 bases from V and 6 bases from J, with 19 bases between. Germline-derived CDR1 and CDR2 are SGHDT and YYEEEE. This CDR3 has 16 amino acids. The CDR3 DNA reads as TGTGCCAGCAGCGTGCTTCGGCCGGCGGCAGATGAAAAACTGTTTTTT. Its translation is CASSVLRPAADEKLFF.

The V call is TRBV7-6, the J call TRBJ1-1; 9 bases line up with TRBD1. CDR1 is SGHVS and CDR2 is FNYEAQ in the germline V gene. This CDR3 has 12 residues. The junction had 6 bases not matched to a gene; V was cut back by 5 bases and J by 11 bases. CDR3 DNA sequence: TGTGCCAGCAGCCGACAGGGGGGGATCGCTTTCTTT. It encodes CASSRQGGIAFF. Drawing the rest from reference TRBV7-6 and TRBJ1-1, the complete variable domain is GAGVSQSPRYKVTKRGQDVALRCDPISGHVSLYWYRQALGQGPEFLTYFNYEAQQDKSGLPNDRFSAERPEGSISTLTIQRTEQRDSAMYRCASSRQGGIAFFGQGTRLTVV.

This clone was detected only once. Relative to the germline gene, one junction end is altered; a read error may explain this. The chain joins TRBV19 to TRBJ2-7, with 7 bases lining up with TRBD1. The germline CDR1 and CDR2 sequences are LNHDA and SQIVND (reference sequence). This CDR3 is built from 14 residues. CDR3: CACRSPGRGFEQYF. The CDR3 nucleotides read TGTGCCTGTAGGTCTCCGGGCAGGGGGTTCGAGCAGTACTTC.

This sequence joins TRBV7-9 and TRBJ1-2; TRBD1 aligns across 8 bases. This CDR3 region has 17 residues. The germline CDR1 and CDR2 sequences are SEHNR and FQNEAQ (reference sequence). Trimming took 0 bases from V and 5 from J; bases not matched to a gene: 11. CDR3 region: CASSLATGTGAWYGYTF. For the CDR3, the DNA is TGTGCCAGCAGCTTAGCGACCGGGACAGGAGCTTGGTATGGCTACACCTTC. The whole variable domain, remainder taken from reference TRBV7-9 and TRBJ1-2, is DTGVSQNPRHKITKRGQNVTFRCDPISEHNRLYWYRQTLGQGPEFLTYFQNEAQLEKSRLLSDRFSAERPKGSFSTLEIQRTEQGDSAMYLCASSLATGTGAWYGYTFGSGTRLTVV.

The gene calls are TRBV13 and TRBJ2-7, with D perhaps matching TRBD2 (6 bases). The CDR3 covers 14 residues. Germline-derived CDR1 and CDR2 are PRHDT and FYEKMQ (reference sequence). V was clipped by 6 bases and J by 4 bases, with 16 bases between them. The CDR3 is CASRRGGRGYEQYF. Written as DNA, the CDR3 is TGTGCCAGCAGGCGTGGAGGTCGGGGGTACGAGCAGTACTTC. Based on the CDR3 plus reference TRBV13 and TRBJ2-7, the full variable domain is AAGVIQSPRHLIKEKRETATLKCYPIPRHDTVYWYQQGPGQDPQFLISFYEKMQSDKGSIPDRFSAQQFSDYHSELNMSSLELGDSALYFCASRRGGRGYEQYFGPGTRLTVT.

The chain combines TRBV7-9 with TRBJ1-1; TRBD1 matches at 7 bases. The CDR3 spans 15 residues. V shed 5 bases, J shed 0 bases, and the junction held 6 bases outside the gene matches. Germline V lookup: CDR1 SEHNR, CDR2 FQNEAQ (reference sequence). CDR3 residues: CASSIQGFLNTEAFF. The DNA of the CDR3 is TGTGCCAGCAGCATACAGGGGTTCTTGAACACTGAAGCTTTCTTT. Full variable domain (rest looked up from reference TRBV7-9 and TRBJ1-1): DTGVSQNPRHKITKRGQNVTFRCDPISEHNRLYWYRQTLGQGPEFLTYFQNEAQLEKSRLLSDRFSAERPKGSFSTLEIQRTEQGDSAMYLCASSIQGFLNTEAFFGQGTRLTVV.

The V and J genes are TRBV18 and TRBJ1-5; unclear D gene. V lost 4 bases and J lost 3, with 16 bases in between. In germline, CDR1 is KGHSH, CDR2 LQKENI. The CDR3 sequence is 16 residues long. The CDR3 DNA is TGTGCCAGCTCACAACATCCAGTAGGGAACAATCAGCCCCAGCATTTT. It translates to CASSQHPVGNNQPQHF.